These 7 T cell receptor beta chains originate from one sample sequenced in a study of tumour-infiltrating T cells in Burkitt lymphoma. The data were produced by immunoSEQ multiplex PCR, yet TCRdb's version contains in-frame clones alone and is incomplete. The table shows approximately 46,000 clones, with more than 25% occurring only once. Sequenced input: tumor tissue. The receptors derive from a human donor with Burkitt lymphoma.

The chain couples TRBV7-6 to TRBJ2-2; D is ambiguous. The germline V gene has CDR1 SGHVS and CDR2 FNYEAQ. Trimming removed 6 bases at V and 2 bases at J, with 13 bases between. This CDR3 has 15 residues. The CDR3 DNA is TGTGCCAGCAGGTCCGGGTCAGGTAACACCGGGGAGCTGTTTTTT. This gives the protein CASRSGSGNTGELFF.

This clone was seen only a few times. J is TRBJ1-1 and V is TRBV10-3, with D perhaps TRBD1 (5 bases). The CDR3 loop spans 15 amino acids. The ends were cut back, 5 bases at V and 4 bases at J, with 17 bases in the middle. Per germline, CDR1 ENHRY and CDR2 SYGVKD. The DNA for the CDR3 is TGTGCCATCAGTTCACAGCGAGGTCAGGGCACTGAAGCTTTCTTT. It encodes CAISSQRGQGTEAFF.

The chain employs TRBV5-4 and TRBJ1-1; TRBD1 is a possible D gene (5 bases). CDR3 size: 13 residues. Germline V CDR1 and CDR2: SGHNT, YYREEE (reference sequence). V lost 0 bases and J lost 4, with 7 bases in between. This CDR3 is CASSLEGLTEAFF. The CDR3 bases are TGTGCCAGCAGCTTGGAGGGGCTCACTGAAGCTTTCTTT.

V is TRBV27 and J is TRBJ2-7; TRBD2 might be the D (5 bases). V lost 6 bases, J lost 3 bases, and 15 bases lay in between. CDR3 length equals 14 residues. The germline V gene encodes CDR1 MNHEY and CDR2 SMNVEV (reference sequence). CDR3 sequence: CASSPRMGSYEQYF. The DNA for the CDR3 is TGTGCCAGCAGCCCTAGGATGGGGAGCTACGAGCAGTACTTC.

The chain links TRBV7-3 to TRBJ2-7; D may correspond to TRBD1 or TRBD2 (5 bases each). Per the germline V gene, CDR1 is SGHTA and CDR2 is FQGTGA. The CDR3 totals 13 residues. V was clipped by 5 bases and J by 7 bases, with 15 bases between them. Here the CDR3 reads CASSLTGTGEQYF. In DNA, the CDR3 is TGTGCCAGCAGCCTCACCGGGACGGGTGAGCAGTACTTC.

V gene TRBV5-4 combines with J gene TRBJ2-3; the match to TRBD2 covers 8 bases. The ends lost 5 bases at V and 6 bases at J; junction bases unmatched: 8. The CDR3 is 14 amino acids. Germline V gene lookup returns CDR1 SGHNT and CDR2 YYREEE (reference sequence). This CDR3 reads CASRSPRGGDTQYF. CDR3 DNA sequence: TGTGCCAGCAGATCCCCCCGCGGGGGGGATACGCAGTATTTT.

There are a few counts of this clone. The chain is built from TRBV9 and TRBJ1-2; D possibly corresponds to TRBD1 (5 bases). The V gene lost 5 bases and the J gene lost 7 bases, with 6 bases spanning the gap. The CDR3 is 10 residues long. The germline gives CDR1 SGDLS, CDR2 YYNGEE. CDR3 protein: CASSGGGYTF. CDR3 DNA: TGTGCCAGCAGTGGGGGTGGCTACACCTTC.